Listed here are 4 T cell receptor beta chains from one sample, sequenced in a study of T cell responses to AZD1222 COVID-19 vaccine. Sequenced by immunoSEQ multiplex PCR; TCRdb stores in-frame clones only, minus some. This repertoire shows 98,000 or so clones, 86% found once; its top ten account for around 3.3%. Here the sequenced sample was peripheral blood, taken 28 days after the second dose of the MenACWY control vaccine. Receptor source: an adult who received the MenACWY meningococcal vaccine as a control.

The genes are TRBV7-6 and TRBJ2-2, with unresolved D. The germline V and J ends were trimmed by 4 bases and 2 bases, with 8 bases remaining between them. The CDR3 has 14 residues. Germline assignment: CDR1 SGHVS and CDR2 FNYEAQ. Here the CDR3 reads CASSSLANTGELFF. CDR3 DNA sequence: TGTGCCAGCAGCTCACTCGCCAACACCGGGGAGCTGTTTTTT.

The chain employs TRBV2 and TRBJ2-1; perhaps D is TRBD1 or TRBD2 (5 bases each). CDR3 size: 12 residues. Looked up from germline, CDR1 is SNHLY and CDR2 is FYNNEI. Trimming cost V 9 bases and J 6 bases, with 12 bases left between them. The CDR3 sequence: CARGGTTNEQFF. CDR3 DNA sequence: TGTGCCAGGGGTGGGACCACCAATGAGCAGTTCTTC.

The chain uses TRBV28 and TRBJ1-2; D gene uncertain. CDR1 and CDR2 (germline): MDHEN, SYDVKM. The V end lost 6 bases, the J end lost 7 bases, and 18 bases lay between the germline ends. The CDR3 sequence is 14 residues long. In DNA form, the CDR3 reads TGTGCCAGCAGCCCCTTTGGGTTTGAGCGTGGCTACACCTTC. This translates into CASSPFGFERGYTF.

The chain carries TRBV5-1 and TRBJ1-2; TRBD1 might be the D (5 bases). The CDR3 runs 15 residues. The V gene lost 1 base and the J gene lost 8 bases, with 18 bases spanning the gap. Germline V CDR1 and CDR2: SGHRS, YFSETQ. DNA of the CDR3: TGCGCCAGCAGCTTGTACGGGGCATCTGAAAGGGGCTACACCTTC. This translates into CASSLYGASERGYTF.